The rows below give T cell receptor beta chains drawn from one sample of a study of blood T cells in healthy people across ages. Via MiXCR, TCRdb re-called the 5' RACE reads, giving one row per CDR3 protein. The data show roughly 560,000 distinct CDR3 sequences, approximately 25% seen once. These same records also appear under a second study, on T cells of mothers and their children.

The sample taken for sequencing was blood. The receptor source for this set is a boy younger than 18 in good health. CDR3s include the opening cysteine and the closing phenylalanine or tryptophan. Fields, in order: D gene, V gene, clone size, J gene, CDR3 protein, CDR3 DNA. D genes are given only for firm matches. A clone size is listed for some rows: how often the clone was seen (once, few, many), or a class if it is expanded.

NA,TRBV28,few,TRBJ2-2,CASTRVGELFF,TGTGCCAGCACACGGGTGGGGGAGCTGTTTTTT
NA,TRBV19,NA,TRBJ2-1,CASKRFNEQFF,TGTGCCAGTAAGCGCTTCAATGAGCAGTTCTTC
TRBD2,TRBV28,few,TRBJ2-1,CASSLAGVLNEQFF,TGTGCCAGCAGTCTAGCGGGAGTCCTAAATGAGCAGTTCTTC
NA,TRBV10-3,NA,TRBJ2-1,CAISELWNEQFF,TGTGCCATCAGCGAGTTGTGGAATGAGCAGTTCTTC
NA,TRBV7-2,many,TRBJ2-5,CASSLWGETQYF,TGTGCCAGCAGTTTATGGGGAGAGACCCAGTACTTC
TRBD1,TRBV28,few,TRBJ2-5,CASSQTGQGAYTATQYF,TGTGCCAGCAGCCAGACCGGACAGGGGGCCTACACTGCGACCCAGTACTTC
NA,TRBV5-5,NA,TRBJ2-7,CASSFILSYEQYF,TGTGCCAGCAGCTTTATACTTTCATACGAGCAGTACTTC
NA,TRBV6-2/TRBV6-3,NA,TRBJ2-7,CASKVDRPYEQYF,TGTGCCAGCAAGGTAGACCGCCCCTACGAGCAGTACTTC
TRBD2,TRBV27,NA,TRBJ2-1,CASSGLQKGRALGDEQFF,TGTGCCAGCAGTGGCCTACAGAAAGGGAGGGCCCTCGGGGATGAGCAGTTCTTC
TRBD1,TRBV5-5,many,TRBJ2-7,CASSLGTGNYEQYF,TGTGCCAGCAGTTTGGGGACAGGGAACTACGAGCAGTACTTC
NA,TRBV7-6,NA,TRBJ1-2,CASSLARSPGYGYTF,TGTGCCAGCAGCTTAGCTAGGAGCCCAGGCTATGGCTACACCTTC
NA,TRBV4-2,NA,TRBJ1-2,CASSHDESAYGYTF,TGTGCCAGCAGCCATGACGAATCAGCCTATGGCTACACCTTC
TRBD2,TRBV4-1,few,TRBJ2-6,CASSQVGGRGSSGANVLTF,TGCGCCAGCAGCCAAGTGGGAGGGCGGGGATCCTCTGGGGCCAACGTCCTGACTTTC
TRBD1,TRBV29-1,few,TRBJ2-7,CSVEQGARHEQYF,TGCAGCGTTGAACAGGGGGCTCGCCACGAGCAGTACTTC
TRBD2,TRBV15,few,TRBJ2-5,CATSRDWAGGRQETQYF,TGTGCCACCAGCAGAGATTGGGCGGGAGGACGGCAAGAGACCCAGTACTTC
NA,TRBV7-2,few,TRBJ1-1,CASSLGGAEAFF,TGTGCCAGCAGCTTAGGAGGGGCTGAAGCTTTCTTT
TRBD2,TRBV7-9,few,TRBJ2-5,CASSPIGLAGARQETQYF,TGTGCCAGCAGCCCCATCGGACTAGCGGGAGCCCGCCAAGAGACCCAGTACTTC
NA,TRBV29-1,NA,TRBJ2-5,CSVVRASGETHYF,TGCAGCGTTGTTAGGGCCTCGGGTGAGACCCATTACTTC
NA,TRBV7-9,NA,TRBJ2-7,CASSYPGAPYEQYF,TGTGCCAGCAGCTACCCAGGGGCCCCATACGAGCAGTACTTC
TRBD2,TRBV5-4,few,TRBJ2-1,CASSKGLADNEQFF,TGTGCCAGCAGCAAAGGACTAGCGGACAATGAGCAGTTCTTC
NA,TRBV5-1,once,TRBJ2-4,CASSLESSGKNIQYF,TGCGCCAGCAGCCTGGAAAGTTCGGGCAAAAACATTCAGTACTTC
NA,TRBV20-1,few,TRBJ1-6,CSAEDPADSYNSPLHF,TGCAGTGCTGAAGACCCGGCAGACTCCTATAATTCACCCCTCCACTTT
TRBD1,TRBV7-9,few,TRBJ2-2,CASSERQGSAGELFF,TGTGCCAGCAGCGAAAGACAGGGGAGTGCCGGGGAGCTGTTTTTT
NA,TRBV7-9,few,TRBJ1-1,CASSPAVGGQNTEAFF,TGTGCCAGCAGCCCCGCGGTCGGGGGCCAGAACACTGAAGCTTTCTTT
NA,TRBV2,NA,TRBJ1-2,CASSEVGTRNYGYTF,TGTGCCAGCAGTGAAGTGGGTACAAGGAACTATGGCTACACCTTC
NA,TRBV7-6,many,TRBJ2-1,CASSVTSPYNEQFF,TGTGCCAGCAGCGTGACAAGTCCTTACAATGAGCAGTTCTTC
NA,TRBV6-5,NA,TRBJ1-1,CASSPGRGNTEAFF,TGTGCCAGCAGTCCCGGACGGGGGAACACTGAAGCTTTCTTT
NA,TRBV7-9,NA,TRBJ1-4,CASSWELATNEKLFF,TGTGCCAGCAGCTGGGAGCTGGCAACTAATGAAAAACTGTTTTTT
NA,TRBV28,NA,TRBJ2-7,CASSRRGANGYEQYF,TGTGCCAGCAGCCGTCGCGGGGCTAATGGTTACGAGCAGTACTTC
NA,TRBV24-1,few,TRBJ2-2,CATRADNTGELFF,TGTGCCACCAGGGCCGACAACACCGGGGAGCTGTTTTTT
TRBD2,TRBV5-1,NA,TRBJ2-3,CASSDGLAHTDTQYF,TGCGCCAGCAGCGATGGACTAGCGCACACAGATACGCAGTATTTT
NA,TRBV4-3,NA,TRBJ2-4,CASSQEVGTSKNIQYF,TGCGCCAGCAGCCAAGAAGTGGGCACTTCCAAAAACATTCAGTACTTC
NA,TRBV30,NA,TRBJ2-1,CAWSVQGGNEQFF,TGTGCCTGGAGTGTACAAGGGGGCAATGAGCAGTTCTTC
NA,TRBV4-1,NA,TRBJ2-1,CASSQRLINEQFF,TGCGCCAGCAGCCAACGACTCATTAATGAGCAGTTCTTC
TRBD1,TRBV24-1,few,TRBJ2-1,CATTTQGAEQFF,TGTGCCACCACCACGCAGGGGGCTGAGCAGTTCTTC
NA,TRBV11-2,NA,TRBJ1-2,CASSSRRTPQYGYTF,TGTGCCAGCAGCTCCCGCAGGACGCCGCAGTATGGCTACACCTTC
NA,TRBV5-5,NA,TRBJ2-3,CASSFLEFSTDTQYF,TGTGCCAGCAGCTTCTTAGAATTCAGCACAGATACGCAGTATTTT
NA,TRBV27,few,TRBJ2-2,CASKPLLNTGELFF,TGTGCCAGCAAGCCCCTCTTGAACACCGGGGAGCTGTTTTTT
TRBD1,TRBV7-6,NA,TRBJ1-6,CASSEGQGVRSPLHF,TGTGCCAGCAGCGAAGGACAGGGTGTCAGATCACCCCTCCACTTT
NA,TRBV28,NA,TRBJ2-2,CASSPRGGYRELFF,TGTGCCAGCAGTCCAAGGGGGGGGTACAGGGAGCTGTTTTTT
TRBD1,TRBV7-8,NA,TRBJ2-1,CASSSEDRGKNEQFF,TGTGCCAGCAGCTCGGAGGACAGGGGAAAGAATGAGCAGTTCTTC
TRBD1,TRBV12-3/TRBV12-4,NA,TRBJ2-2,CASSPRQGGKTGELFF,TGTGCCAGCAGTCCAAGACAGGGGGGGAAGACCGGGGAGCTGTTTTTT
TRBD2,TRBV6-1,NA,TRBJ2-7,CASSEASGSSYEQYF,TGTGCCAGCAGTGAGGCTAGCGGGAGCTCCTACGAGCAGTACTTC
TRBD1,TRBV30,few,TRBJ2-1,CAWSIPGQGDYLSYNEQFF,TGTGCCTGGAGTATCCCGGGACAGGGGGATTATTTATCCTACAATGAGCAGTTCTTC
TRBD1,TRBV5-1,few,TRBJ2-2,CASSLEPDRVNTGELFF,TGCGCCAGCAGCTTGGAACCGGACAGGGTGAACACCGGGGAGCTGTTTTTT
TRBD1,TRBV29-1,NA,TRBJ1-2,CSVITGQGAQGYTF,TGCAGCGTTATTACGGGACAGGGGGCGCAAGGCTACACCTTC
NA,TRBV10-3,NA,TRBJ2-3,CAISQTSTDTQYF,TGTGCCATCAGTCAAACGAGCACAGATACGCAGTATTTT
NA,TRBV4-2,few,TRBJ2-5,CASSQVPRETQYF,TGTGCCAGCAGCCAAGTCCCACGGGAGACCCAGTACTTC
NA,TRBV2,NA,TRBJ2-3,CASRENADTQYF,TGTGCCAGCAGGGAGAACGCAGATACGCAGTATTTT
TRBD1,TRBV7-9,NA,TRBJ1-4,CASSSPGQGFLREEKLFF,TGTGCCAGCAGCTCCCCGGGACAGGGATTTCTTCGGGAGGAAAAACTGTTTTTT